The 12 T cell receptor beta chains in this list originate from one sample, sequenced in a study of memory CD4+ T cells and cytomegalovirus serostatus. Profiled with immunoSEQ multiplex PCR; TCRdb holds only in-frame clones, not every one. The repertoire holds 45,000 to 55,000 clones, with around three quarters as singletons. The sort gate was single viable CD3+CD4+CD8-CD45RO+ cells for memory CD4+ T cells. Sequencing was performed on memory CD4+ T cells from blood. The receptors were gathered from an adult in good health and CMV-seronegative.

The chain has TRBV7-2 and TRBJ2-5, with a possible D match to TRBD2 (6 bases). The length of the CDR3 is 15 residues. V was pared by 4 bases and J by 2 bases, with 14 bases between. Per germline, CDR1 SGHTA and CDR2 FQGNSA. The CDR3, as DNA: TGTGCCAGCAGCTATACCGGGACTTCACAAGAGACCCAGTACTTC. This gives the protein CASSYTGTSQETQYF.

The chain recombines TRBV18 with TRBJ2-3; 7 bases are shared with TRBD2. Per the germline V gene, CDR1 is KGHSH and CDR2 is LQKENI. This CDR3 comprises 15 residues. The ends lost 0 bases at V and 4 bases at J; junction bases unmatched: 4. The CDR3 here is CASSPPLAGADTQYF. CDR3 bases: TGTGCCAGCTCACCACCGCTGGCGGGGGCAGATACGCAGTATTTT.

This clone was counted a single time. The CDR3 spells CASRGQKETQYF. The CDR3 DNA reads as TGCGCCAGCAGGGGACAGAAAGAGACCCAGTACTTC. The chain recombines TRBV10-1 with TRBJ2-5; 7 bases map to TRBD1. Unmatched junction bases numbered 1, after V lost 6 bases and J lost 3 bases. The CDR3 consists of 12 residues. Per the germline V gene, CDR1 is WNHNN and CDR2 is SYGVQD (reference sequence).

The CDR3 sequence: CASSPEGRGNSPLHF. The CDR3 DNA follows: TGTGCCAGCAGCCCGGAGGGACGGGGAAATTCACCCCTCCACTTT. The V gene is TRBV7-9, the J gene TRBJ1-6; D might be TRBD1 (5 bases). CDR1 is SEHNR and CDR2 is FQNEAQ in the germline V gene (reference sequence). The CDR3 totals 15 residues. The V and J ends lost 5 bases and 7 bases respectively, with 15 bases between them. Variable domain in full (rest from reference TRBV7-9 and TRBJ1-6): DTGVSQNPRHKITKRGQNVTFRCDPISEHNRLYWYRQTLGQGPEFLTYFQNEAQLEKSRLLSDRFSAERPKGSFSTLEIQRTEQGDSAMYLCASSPEGRGNSPLHFGNGTRLTVT.

The chain recombines TRBV28 with TRBJ2-7; D tentatively fits TRBD1 or TRBD2 (5 bases each). CDR1 and CDR2 (germline): MDHEN, SYDVKM. Trimming cost V 6 bases and J 0 bases, with 18 bases left between them. This CDR3 is built from 16 residues. The CDR3 coding sequence is TGTGCCAGCAGCAATTATCCGGGACGGGACTCCTACGAGCAGTACTTC. Protein sequence: CASSNYPGRDSYEQYF.

This rearrangement joins TRBV7-8 to TRBJ2-3; maybe TRBD1 (6 bases). CDR1 SGHVS and CDR2 FQNEAQ come from the germline V gene. V lost 2 bases, J lost 4 bases, and 16 bases lay in between. The CDR3 has 16 amino acids. CDR3 DNA: TGTGCCAGCAGCTTAAGAGGCAGGGGTGGCCCAGATACGCAGTATTTT. Amino acid sequence: CASSLRGRGGPDTQYF.

V gene TRBV30 combines with J gene TRBJ1-5; D is undetermined. CDR3 size: 14 residues. V lost 3 bases to trimming and J lost 0 bases, with 9 bases between them. Per the germline V gene, CDR1 is GTSNPN and CDR2 is SVGIG (reference sequence). The DNA for the CDR3 is TGTGCCTGGAGACAGCCAGGTAGCAATCAGCCCCAGCATTTT. Its protein product is CAWRQPGSNQPQHF.

The rearrangement links TRBV6-5 to TRBJ2-7; 9 bases are a match to TRBD1. CDR3 size: 13 residues. CDR1 is MNHEY and CDR2 is SVGAGI in the germline V gene. The junction had 6 bases not matched to a gene; V was cut back by 5 bases and J by 7 bases. The CDR3 loop is CASSLLGTGEQYF. The CDR3 nucleotides are TGTGCCAGCAGTCTGCTTGGGACAGGGGAGCAGTACTTC.

V and J are TRBV11-3 and TRBJ2-1; unclear D gene. This CDR3 comprises 13 residues. Between the trimmed V and J ends, which lost 2 bases and 4 bases, there was a span of 6 bases. Germline-derived CDR1 and CDR2 are SGHNT and YENEEA. This CDR3 reads CASSLTQYNEQFF. The CDR3 coding sequence is TGTGCCAGCAGCTTAACCCAATACAATGAGCAGTTCTTC.

This clone showed up just a few times. This chain joins TRBV14 and TRBJ1-2; D not certain. The CDR3 runs to 13 residues. V was pared by 1 base and J by 7 bases, with 10 bases between. Per the germline V gene, CDR1 is SGHDN and CDR2 is FVKESK. The CDR3 here is CASSQVPIIGYTF. The CDR3 DNA sequence: TGTGCCAGCAGCCAAGTACCGATCATTGGCTACACCTTC.

Only one count was recorded for this clone. This chain connects TRBV19 to TRBJ1-3; tentatively, D is TRBD1 (5 bases). Germline CDR1 LNHDA, CDR2 SQIVND (reference sequence). The CDR3 length is 17 residues. Trimming cost V 0 bases and J 0 bases, with 12 bases left between them. Here the CDR3 reads CASSIDQTALSGNTIYF. The CDR3 region has the DNA TGTGCCAGTAGTATAGACCAGACAGCCCTCTCTGGAAACACCATATATTTT.

The chain has TRBV29-1 and TRBJ1-1; D unresolved. Germline V gene data show CDR1 as SQVTM and CDR2 as ANQGSEA. V lost 4 bases, J lost 9 bases, and 18 bases lay in between. The CDR3 sequence is 13 residues long. In DNA, the CDR3 is TGCAGCGTTGCATTAGGTACCCGGTCCCAAGCTTTCTTT. Encoded protein: CSVALGTRSQAFF.